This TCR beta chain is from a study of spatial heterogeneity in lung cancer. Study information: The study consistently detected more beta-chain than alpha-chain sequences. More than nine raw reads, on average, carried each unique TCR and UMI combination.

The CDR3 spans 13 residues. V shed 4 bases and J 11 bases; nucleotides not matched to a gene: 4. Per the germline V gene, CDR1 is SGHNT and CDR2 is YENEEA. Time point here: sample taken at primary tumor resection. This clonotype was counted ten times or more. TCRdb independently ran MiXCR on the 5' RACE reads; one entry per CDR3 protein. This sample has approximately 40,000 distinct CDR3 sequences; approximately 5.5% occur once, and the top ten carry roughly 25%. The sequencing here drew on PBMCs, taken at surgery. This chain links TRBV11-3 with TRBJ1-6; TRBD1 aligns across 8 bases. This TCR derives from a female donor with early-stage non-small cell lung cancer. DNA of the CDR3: TGTGCCAGCAGCTCGACAGGGGCGGCACCCCTCCACTTT. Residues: CASSSTGAAPLHF.